These T cell receptor beta chains were read from a single sample in a study of blood T cells in healthy people across ages. Using its own MiXCR run on the 5' RACE reads, TCRdb lists one record per CDR3 protein. Of about 730,000 distinct CDR3 sequences listed, 35% to 45% are singletons. Sequencing was performed on blood. The origin of the receptors is an older woman in good health. CDR3s include the opening cysteine and the closing phenylalanine or tryptophan. The D gene is left open where the match is weak. The listing skips clone size in some rows; elsewhere it reads once, few, many or a size class.

J	size	length	V	D	DNA	CDR3
TRBJ2-3	many	14	TRBV4-1	NA	TGCGCCAGCAGCCAAGAGTCAATAACAGATACGCAGTATTTT	CASSQESITDTQYF
TRBJ1-4	few	15	TRBV5-1	NA	TGCGCCAGCGCCTGGTCCGCGACGACGGCGGAAAAACTGTTTTTT	CASAWSATTAEKLFF
TRBJ2-7	NA	14	TRBV28	NA	TGTGCCAGCAGCTCTGGGATGACCTCCTACGAGCAGTACTTC	CASSSGMTSYEQYF
TRBJ1-1	NA	13	TRBV10-3	NA	TGTGCCATCAGTGACGGCAGGAACACTGAGGCTTTCTTT	CAISDGRNTEAFF
TRBJ1-4	many	19	TRBV4-2	NA	TGTGCCAGCAGCCAAGAACCTGCCTACAGGGCCGCAACTAATGAAAAACTGTTTTTT	CASSQEPAYRAATNEKLFF
TRBJ1-1	NA	14	TRBV5-1	TRBD1	TGCGCCAGCAGCTCAACAGGGGGGTGGACTGAAGCTTTCTTT	CASSSTGGWTEAFF
TRBJ2-5	NA	12	TRBV20-1	NA	TGCAGTGCACGGCCACCCCAAGAGACCCAGTACTTC	CSARPPQETQYF
TRBJ2-7	NA	14	TRBV9	NA	TGTGCCAGCAGCTCAAAGTCGACCCCCTACGAGCAGTACTTC	CASSSKSTPYEQYF
TRBJ2-1	NA	15	TRBV5-1	NA	TGCGCCAGCAGCCCGGACCCCGGGGAGTACAATGAGCAGTTCTTC	CASSPDPGEYNEQFF
TRBJ2-6	many	14	TRBV29-1	NA	TGCAGCGTTGGGGGGACAACCGGGGCCAACGTCCTGACTTTC	CSVGGTTGANVLTF
TRBJ1-1	NA	13	TRBV18	NA	TGTGCCAGCACCCCAGACAGACCCACTGAAGCTTTCTTT	CASTPDRPTEAFF
TRBJ2-3	few	14	TRBV20-1	NA	TGCAGTGCTAGGCGGTTACAGTACACAGATACGCAGTATTTT	CSARRLQYTDTQYF
TRBJ2-2	NA	15	TRBV4-3	NA	TGCGCCAGCAGCCTACGGGGAGGTCGTACCGGGGAGCTGTTTTTT	CASSLRGGRTGELFF
TRBJ2-1	few	15	TRBV24-1	NA	TGTGCCACCAGTGATTCCCGGACTATCAACAATGAGCAGTTCTTC	CATSDSRTINNEQFF
TRBJ1-6	once	12	TRBV7-8	NA	TGTGCCAGCAAGAACTATAATTCACCCCTCCACTTT	CASKNYNSPLHF
TRBJ2-7	few	15	TRBV27	TRBD2	TGTGCCAGCAGTTTGGTTGCGGGGGGGACTCACGAGCAGTACTTC	CASSLVAGGTHEQYF
TRBJ2-1	NA	16	TRBV7-9	NA	TGTGCCAGCAGCTTACGGAAAGGGGGTGGCCACAATGAGCAGTTCTTC	CASSLRKGGGHNEQFF
TRBJ2-3	NA	18	TRBV12-3/TRBV12-4	TRBD2	TGTGCCAGCGGGCAAGCAGGTGGAGGCAGACTAGCCACAGATACGCAGTATTTT	CASGQAGGGRLATDTQYF
TRBJ2-3	NA	11	TRBV6-6	NA	TGTGCCAGCACCCATTCAGATACGCAGTATTTT	CASTHSDTQYF
TRBJ2-1	many	14	TRBV6-2/TRBV6-3	TRBD2	TGTGCCAGCACCAAGGGACTAGCGGGAAGTGAGCAGTTCTTC	CASTKGLAGSEQFF
TRBJ2-7	once	15	TRBV7-2	TRBD1	TGTGCCAGCAGCCAACAGGGGTTAGGGGGCAATCAGCAGTACTTC	CASSQQGLGGNQQYF
TRBJ1-2	NA	15	TRBV20-1	NA	TGCAGTGCTAGATCTACACCGGGACAAGGATCTGGCTACACCTTC	CSARSTPGQGSGYTF
TRBJ2-5	few	17	TRBV5-4	TRBD2	TGTGCCAGCAGCCCTGGAGGTAGCGGGAGGGCGCAAGAGACCCAGTACTTC	CASSPGGSGRAQETQYF
TRBJ2-5	many	15	TRBV4-2	NA	TGTGCCAGCAGCCCCAAGAGCGGAGTCCAAGAGACCCAGTACTTC	CASSPKSGVQETQYF
TRBJ2-1	NA	17	TRBV7-3	TRBD2	TGTGCCAGCAGCCCCGTGGGGGGGGGTGCTTTGGACAATGAGCAGTTCTTC	CASSPVGGGALDNEQFF
TRBJ2-1	NA	15	TRBV7-3	TRBD2	TGTGCCAGCAGCTCCCTAGGCCTAGCGGCCGATAAGCAGTTCTTC	CASSSLGLAADKQFF
TRBJ2-7	few	13	TRBV5-1	TRBD1	TGCGCCAGCAGCCACGGGACAGGGGCCGAGCAGTACTTC	CASSHGTGAEQYF
TRBJ2-7	few	16	TRBV7-2	TRBD1	TGTGCCAGCAGCTTAGTAGTGACAGGGGGCTCTTACGAGCAGTACTTC	CASSLVVTGGSYEQYF
TRBJ2-1	NA	16	TRBV7-9	TRBD2	TGTGCCAGCAGCCCCCTTCTAGCGGGGGCTACAATGAAGCAGTTCTTC	CASSPLLAGATMKQFF
TRBJ2-6	NA	19	TRBV7-9	TRBD1	TGTGCCAGCAGCCCTCCTAGTCGGCAGGGGGTCTCTGGGGCCAACGTCCTGACTTTC	CASSPPSRQGVSGANVLTF
TRBJ2-5	NA	15	TRBV7-2	TRBD2	TGTGCCAGCAGAAATACTAGCGGGGGGTCCCTAGTGCAGTACTTC	CASRNTSGGSLVQYF
TRBJ1-2	many	14	TRBV20-1	NA	TGCAGTGCGCTCACGAGGACAGCTAACTATGGCTACACCTTC	CSALTRTANYGYTF
TRBJ2-7	few	13	TRBV29-1	TRBD1	TGCAGCTTTTCGGGACAGGGGTTTTACGAGCAGTACTTC	CSFSGQGFYEQYF
TRBJ1-2	few	14	TRBV5-1	NA	TGCGCCAGCAGCTTGGCCTTATCCAACTATGGCTACACCTTC	CASSLALSNYGYTF
TRBJ2-3	many	13	TRBV7-2	NA	TGTGCCAGCAGCTTCTCTGAGCAGAATACGCAGTATTTT	CASSFSEQNTQYF
TRBJ2-1	few	16	TRBV24-1	TRBD1	TGTGCCACCAGTGATGTACAGGGGGCTCATGGAAATGAGCAGTTCTTC	CATSDVQGAHGNEQFF
TRBJ2-1	NA	15	TRBV7-3	TRBD2	TGTGCCAGCAGCTTACAAGCGGGGGGACTCAATGAGCAGTTCTTC	CASSLQAGGLNEQFF
TRBJ1-2	many	13	TRBV18	NA	TGTGCCAGCTCACCGGTGGATGGCTATGGCTACACCTTC	CASSPVDGYGYTF
TRBJ2-7	NA	14	TRBV20-1	NA	TGCAGTGCCGCCCCGGGGGGCCTCCGCAATGAGCAGTACTTC	CSAAPGGLRNEQYF
TRBJ2-3	few	20	TRBV7-3	NA	TGTGCCAGCAGCCTCCTCGGTAGGGTTTCACAGACATCTAGCACAGATACGCAGTATTTT	CASSLLGRVSQTSSTDTQYF
TRBJ1-1	once	14	TRBV12-3/TRBV12-4	TRBD1	TGTGCCAGCAGCAATCTCAGGGGGGGCACTGAAGCTTTCTTT	CASSNLRGGTEAFF